A single sample gave rise to the 6 T cell receptor beta chains below, sequenced in a study of CD8+CD57+ T cells in acquired aplastic anemia. Genomic DNA constituted the template upon which TCR beta VDJ and CDR3 profiling was performed. TCRdb called the reads again in MiXCR, with one record for every CDR3 protein. The data contain roughly 280,000 distinct CDR3 sequences, 45% to 65% of them singletons. Sequenced patients had shown CD8+CD57+ cell expansion by flow cytometry. Sequenced sample: sorted CD4+, CD8+, or CD8+CD57+ T cells (not recorded which) from PBMCs. The origin of the receptors is a human donor with aplastic anemia.

The chain employs TRBV7-9 and TRBJ2-3; a possible D gene is TRBD1 (5 bases). Trimming cost V 5 bases and J 3 bases, with 21 bases left between them. CDR1 is SEHNR, CDR2 FQNEAQ, per germline (reference sequence). The CDR3 runs to 17 residues. CDR3 nucleotide sequence: TGTGCCAGCAGCCCAAGCGTGGGCAGGGTAAGGACAGATACGCAGTATTTT. Protein sequence: CASSPSVGRVRTDTQYF. Complete variable domain (other parts from reference TRBV7-9 and TRBJ2-3): DTGVSQNPRHKITKRGQNVTFRCDPISEHNRLYWYRQTLGQGPEFLTYFQNEAQLEKSRLLSDRFSAERPKGSFSTLEIQRTEQGDSAMYLCASSPSVGRVRTDTQYFGPGTRLTVL.

This clonotype was found a few times. The chain joins TRBV9 to TRBJ1-6; D call uncertain. Trimming shortened V by 5 bases and J by 6 bases, and 12 bases separated the two germline ends. The length of the CDR3 is 14 residues. Germline V gene data show CDR1 as SGDLS and CDR2 as YYNGEE. CDR3 amino acids: CASSSLGINSPLHF. As DNA, the CDR3 is TGTGCCAGCAGTTCTCTAGGGATTAATTCACCCCTCCACTTT.

The chain recombines TRBV7-6 with TRBJ2-6, with D perhaps TRBD1 or TRBD2 (5 bases each). V lost 1 base and J lost 2, with 9 bases in between. The CDR3 contains 16 residues. In germline, CDR1 is SGHVS, CDR2 FNYEAQ. The CDR3 here is CASSLGGNPGANVLTF. The CDR3 nucleotides are TGTGCCAGCAGCTTAGGGGGGAACCCTGGGGCCAACGTCCTGACTTTC.

In DNA form, the CDR3 reads TGTGCCAGCAGCCCGTCAGGGCCTAGGAGCTCCTACAATGAGCAGTTCTTC. Its protein product is CASSPSGPRSSYNEQFF. The gene calls are TRBV7-4 and TRBJ2-1, with D maybe TRBD1 (5 bases). Germline CDR1 and CDR2: SGHVT and SQSDAQ. V dropped 5 bases and J dropped 0 bases, with 17 bases sitting between them. The CDR3 has 17 amino acids.

The V call is TRBV5-1, the J call TRBJ1-2; 8 nucleotides match TRBD1. V shed 4 bases, J shed 3 bases, and the junction held 8 bases outside the gene matches. The CDR3 covers 15 residues. Germline loops: CDR1 SGHRS, CDR2 YFSETQ. The CDR3 here is CASSPRTGSDYGYTF. The CDR3 region has the DNA TGCGCCAGCAGCCCCAGGACAGGGTCCGACTATGGCTACACCTTC.

V and J are TRBV2 and TRBJ2-7; 13 bases match TRBD2. Trimming at V came to 7 bases and at J to 0 bases, leaving 9 bases not matched to a gene. CDR3 length equals 17 residues. Germline V gene lookup returns CDR1 SNHLY and CDR2 FYNNEI. The CDR3 region is CASKPGTSGAISYEQYF. The CDR3 nucleotides read TGTGCCAGCAAACCCGGGACTAGCGGGGCGATCTCCTACGAGCAGTACTTC.